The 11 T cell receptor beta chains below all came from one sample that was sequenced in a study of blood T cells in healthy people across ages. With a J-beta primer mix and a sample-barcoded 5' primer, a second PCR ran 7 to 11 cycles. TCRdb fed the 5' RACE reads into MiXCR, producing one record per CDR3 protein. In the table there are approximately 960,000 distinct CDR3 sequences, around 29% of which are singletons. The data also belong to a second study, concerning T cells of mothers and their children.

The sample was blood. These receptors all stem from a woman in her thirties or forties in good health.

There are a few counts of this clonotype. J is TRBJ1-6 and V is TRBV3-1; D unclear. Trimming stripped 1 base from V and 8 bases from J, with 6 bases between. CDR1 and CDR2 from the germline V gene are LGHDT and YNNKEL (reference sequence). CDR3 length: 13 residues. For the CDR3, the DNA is TGTGCCAGCAGCCAAGTAACAGATTCACCCCTCCACTTT. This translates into CASSQVTDSPLHF.

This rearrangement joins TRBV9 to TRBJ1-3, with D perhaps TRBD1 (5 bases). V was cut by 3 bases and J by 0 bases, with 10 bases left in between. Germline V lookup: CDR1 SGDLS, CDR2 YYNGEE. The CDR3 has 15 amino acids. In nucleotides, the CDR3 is TGTGCCAGCAGCGGGGGACTGGCCTCTGGAAACACCATATATTTT. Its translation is CASSGGLASGNTIYF. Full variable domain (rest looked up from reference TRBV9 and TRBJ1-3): DSGVTQTPKHLITATGQRVTLRCSPRSGDLSVYWYQQSLDQGLQFLIQYYNGEERAKGNILERFSAQQFPDLHSELNLSSLELGDSALYFCASSGGLASGNTIYFGEGSWLTVV.

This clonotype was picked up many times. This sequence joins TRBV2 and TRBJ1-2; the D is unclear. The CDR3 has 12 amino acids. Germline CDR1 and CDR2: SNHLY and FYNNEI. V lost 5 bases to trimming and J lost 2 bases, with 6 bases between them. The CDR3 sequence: CASSTANYGYTF. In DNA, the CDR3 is TGTGCCAGCAGTACCGCGAACTATGGCTACACCTTC.

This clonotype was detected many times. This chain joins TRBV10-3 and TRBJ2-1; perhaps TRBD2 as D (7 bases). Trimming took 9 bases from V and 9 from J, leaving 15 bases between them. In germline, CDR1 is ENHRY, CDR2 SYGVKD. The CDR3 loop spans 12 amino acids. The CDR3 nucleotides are TGTGCCATTAAGGGGGGGCCTGGTGAGCAGTTCTTC. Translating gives CAIKGGPGEQFF.

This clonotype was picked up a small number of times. The CDR3 sequence is CASSIAGDAYNEQFF. DNA for the CDR3: TGTGCCAGCAGTATAGCGGGGGATGCCTACAATGAGCAGTTCTTC. The chain uses TRBV6-4 and TRBJ2-1; 9 bases align to TRBD2. Germline CDR1 reads MRHNA; CDR2 reads SNTAGT. The ends lost 5 bases at V and 2 bases at J; junction bases unmatched: 4. The CDR3 contains 15 residues.

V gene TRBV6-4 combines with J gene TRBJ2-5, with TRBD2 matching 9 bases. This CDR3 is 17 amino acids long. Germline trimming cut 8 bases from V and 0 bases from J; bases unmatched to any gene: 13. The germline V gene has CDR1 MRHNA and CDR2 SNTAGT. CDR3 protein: CASSVGTSSPYQETQYF. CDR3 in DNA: TGTGCCAGCTCGGTGGGGACTAGCAGTCCGTACCAAGAGACCCAGTACTTC.

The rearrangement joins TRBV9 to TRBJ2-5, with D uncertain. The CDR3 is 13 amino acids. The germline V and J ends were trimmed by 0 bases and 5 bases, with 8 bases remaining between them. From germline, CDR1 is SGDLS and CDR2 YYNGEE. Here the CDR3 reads CASSVASWETQYF. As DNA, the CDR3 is TGTGCCAGCAGCGTAGCATCATGGGAGACCCAGTACTTC.

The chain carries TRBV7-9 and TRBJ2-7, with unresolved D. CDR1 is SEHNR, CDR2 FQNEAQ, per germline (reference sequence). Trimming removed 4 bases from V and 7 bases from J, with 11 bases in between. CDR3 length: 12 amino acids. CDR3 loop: CASSSISGEQYF. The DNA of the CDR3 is TGTGCCAGCAGCTCCATTAGTGGTGAGCAGTACTTC.

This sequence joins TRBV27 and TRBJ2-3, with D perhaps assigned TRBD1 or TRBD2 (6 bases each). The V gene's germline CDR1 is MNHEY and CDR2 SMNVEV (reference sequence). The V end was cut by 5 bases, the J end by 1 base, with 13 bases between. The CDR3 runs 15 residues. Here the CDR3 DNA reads TGTGCCAGCAGTCCGGCGGGACACCGCACAGATACGCAGTATTTT. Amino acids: CASSPAGHRTDTQYF.

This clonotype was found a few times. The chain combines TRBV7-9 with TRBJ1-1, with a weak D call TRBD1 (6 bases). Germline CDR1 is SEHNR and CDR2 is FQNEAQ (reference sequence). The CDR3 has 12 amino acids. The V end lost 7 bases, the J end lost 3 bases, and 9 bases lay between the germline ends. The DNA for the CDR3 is TGTGCCAGCACAGGGGCGTACACTGAAGCTTTCTTT. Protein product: CASTGAYTEAFF. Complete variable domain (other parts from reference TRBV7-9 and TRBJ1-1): DTGVSQNPRHKITKRGQNVTFRCDPISEHNRLYWYRQTLGQGPEFLTYFQNEAQLEKSRLLSDRFSAERPKGSFSTLEIQRTEQGDSAMYLCASTGAYTEAFFGQGTRLTVV.

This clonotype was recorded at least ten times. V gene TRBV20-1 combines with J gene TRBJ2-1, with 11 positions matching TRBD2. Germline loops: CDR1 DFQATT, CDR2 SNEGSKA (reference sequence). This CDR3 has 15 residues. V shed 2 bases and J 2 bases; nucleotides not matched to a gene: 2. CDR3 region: CSARRLAGPYNEQFF. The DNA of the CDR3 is TGCAGTGCTAGACGACTAGCGGGGCCCTACAATGAGCAGTTCTTC.